Shown below are 32 T cell receptor beta chains from a single sample sequenced in a study of T-cell reconstitution after alpha-beta-depleted transplantation in children. Unique molecular identifiers tagged the TCRbeta library. TCRdb re-called the PCR reads with MiXCR, one entry per CDR3 protein. The sample lists 500,000 to 600,000 distinct CDR3 sequences, around 18% occurring once. The source material was PBMCs from the stem cell graft donor, sampled from the stem cell graft. Receptors were obtained from a human donor who donated a stem cell graft to a child with acute lymphoblastic leukemia.

The chain carries TRBV20-1 and TRBJ2-6; 8 bases line up with TRBD1. The CDR3 is 16 residues long. The junction had 7 bases not matched to a gene; V was cut back by 6 bases and J by 0 bases. Germline CDR1 and CDR2: DFQATT and SNEGSKA (reference sequence). Here the CDR3 DNA reads TGCAGTGCGGCGGACAGGGCACGCTCTGGGGCCAACGTCCTGACTTTC. Translation gives CSAADRARSGANVLTF.

The rearrangement joins TRBV21-1 to TRBJ1-1. TRBV21-1 is noted as a pseudogene. This CDR3 has 17 amino acids. This chain's CDR3 is CASSKAWSRLRNTEAFF. CDR3 nucleotides: TGTGCCAGCAGCAAAGCTTGGTCAAGACTCCGTAACACTGAAGCTTTCTTT.

This clonotype appeared many times. The V gene is TRBV7-8, the J gene TRBJ1-5; D is possibly TRBD1 (6 bases). V shed 6 bases and J shed 5 bases, with 17 bases lying between them. This CDR3 has 15 residues. CDR1 is SGHVS and CDR2 is FQNEAQ in the germline V gene. DNA of the CDR3: TGTGCCAGCAGTTTGCAGGGGCTGGGGGATCAGCCCCAGCATTTT. Encoded protein: CASSLQGLGDQPQHF.

This chain's CDR3 is CASSPPGNYGYTF. The CDR3 DNA follows: TGTGCCAGCAGCCCGCCGGGAAACTATGGCTACACCTTC. The chain combines TRBV3-1 with TRBJ1-2, with unresolved D. The germline V and J ends were trimmed by 4 bases and 2 bases, with 8 bases remaining between them. The CDR3 runs 13 residues. Germline CDR1 reads LGHDT; CDR2 reads YNNKEL (reference sequence).

This clonotype was counted only a few times. J is TRBJ1-5 and V is TRBV3-1; 10 positions match TRBD1. CDR3 length: 17 residues. Germline CDR1 is LGHDT and CDR2 is YNNKEL (reference sequence). V lost 3 bases, J lost 0 bases, and 5 bases stayed unmatched. The CDR3 nucleotides read TGTGCCAGCAGCCAGGGGGACAGGGGCTATAGCAATCAGCCCCAGCATTTT. This encodes CASSQGDRGYSNQPQHF.

As DNA, the CDR3 is TGTGCCAGCAGTTACTCCTGGGCAGGGACTTTAGCCTCTGGGGCCAACGTCCTGACTTTC. Translated: CASSYSWAGTLASGANVLTF. The chain combines TRBV6-2 or TRBV6-3 with TRBJ2-6; D is possibly TRBD2 (6 bases). Looked up from germline, CDR1 is MNHEY and CDR2 is SVGEGT. CDR3 length equals 20 residues. V lost 0 bases and J 0 bases, leaving 18 bases between the germline ends.

This chain uses TRBV3-1 with TRBJ1-2; D is uncertain. The germline V gene encodes CDR1 LGHDT and CDR2 YNNKEL (reference sequence). The germline V and J ends were trimmed by 1 base and 4 bases, with 13 bases remaining between them. This CDR3 region has 15 residues. The CDR3 is CASSQGAIQAYGYTF. The CDR3 DNA sequence: TGTGCCAGCAGCCAAGGGGCTATCCAGGCCTATGGCTACACCTTC.

The CDR3 DNA sequence: TGTGCCAGCAGCGCCATGAGCGGCTCCTACAATGAGCAGTTCTTC. Translation: CASSAMSGSYNEQFF. V usage is TRBV27 and J usage is TRBJ2-1, with D tentatively TRBD2 (5 bases). The V end was cut by 6 bases, the J end by 0 bases, with 12 bases between. The CDR3 spans 15 residues. Germline CDR1 and CDR2: MNHEY and SMNVEV (reference sequence).

This clonotype has more than one count but fewer than ten. The chain carries TRBV27 and TRBJ2-7; 7 bases line up with TRBD1. Germline-derived CDR1 and CDR2 are MNHEY and SMNVEV (reference sequence). The CDR3 runs to 12 residues. The V segment lost 7 bases and the J segment 5 bases; nucleotides outside the gene matches: 5. CDR3 bases: TGTGCCAGCACCGGACAGGAAGACGAGCAGTACTTC. It is translated as CASTGQEDEQYF.

This clonotype was seen more than once but under ten times. V is TRBV5-6 and J is TRBJ2-1; D perhaps matches TRBD2 (6 bases). Germline values: CDR1 SGHDT, CDR2 YYEEEE. The ends were cut back, 2 bases at V and 6 bases at J, with 9 bases in the middle. The CDR3 has 13 amino acids. In DNA, the CDR3 is TGTGCCAGCAGCTTTGGGGACTTCAATGAGCAGTTCTTC. As protein: CASSFGDFNEQFF.

V gene TRBV5-4 combines with J gene TRBJ2-7; D is ambiguous. The CDR3 is 13 amino acids. Germline V lookup: CDR1 SGHNT, CDR2 YYREEE (reference sequence). Trimming pared 0 bases from V and 3 bases from J, leaving 7 bases between. CDR3 loop: CASSLGMVYEQYF. Written as DNA, the CDR3 is TGTGCCAGCAGCTTGGGGATGGTCTACGAGCAGTACTTC.

A few counts support this clonotype. CDR3 nucleotides: TGTGCCAGCAGCGCGTTGGGACGGACGAACACTGAAGCTTTCTTT. Its protein product is CASSALGRTNTEAFF. This chain links TRBV7-7 with TRBJ1-1, with D possibly matching TRBD1 (5 bases). This CDR3 has 15 amino acids. With 5 bases removed from V and 1 base from J, the gap between germline ends came to 14 bases. The germline gives CDR1 SSHAT, CDR2 FNYEAQ (reference sequence).

The V gene is TRBV6-1, the J gene TRBJ2-1, with 7 bases identical to TRBD1. Germline CDR1 and CDR2: MNHNS and SASEGT. V was pared by 6 bases and J by 13 bases, with 15 bases of the junction left unmatched. This CDR3 contains 14 residues. As DNA, the CDR3 is TGTGCCAGCAGGGAATTATATAAGGGGGACAGACAGTTCTTC. Translated, it gives CASRELYKGDRQFF.

The CDR3 DNA is TGTGCCAGCAGCTTTTTGGGAGTCTCCTACAATGAGCAGTTCTTC. As protein: CASSFLGVSYNEQFF. The V call is TRBV7-9, the J call TRBJ2-1; perhaps TRBD2 as D (5 bases). The CDR3 totals 15 residues. Germline V CDR1 and CDR2: SEHNR, FQNEAQ (reference sequence). Trimming shortened V by 3 bases and J by 0 bases, and 9 bases separated the two germline ends.

This clonotype was counted only a few times. The chain links TRBV4-1 to TRBJ2-3, with 14 bases lining up with TRBD2. Germline assignment: CDR1 MGHRA and CDR2 YSYEKL. J was trimmed by 6 bases and V by 3 bases; bases with no gene match: 8. The CDR3 is made up of 17 amino acids. The CDR3 spells CASSQRLAGGLGDTQYF. DNA for the CDR3: TGCGCCAGCAGCCAGAGACTAGCGGGAGGGTTAGGCGATACGCAGTATTTT.

This clonotype was found a few times. The CDR3 loop is CASSSTMDGANVLTF. CDR3 nucleotide sequence: TGTGCCAGCAGCTCGACCATGGACGGGGCCAACGTCCTGACTTTC. The genes are TRBV7-9 and TRBJ2-6, with no clear D. Germline values: CDR1 SEHNR, CDR2 FQNEAQ (reference sequence). The CDR3 covers 15 residues. V was pared by 4 bases and J by 4 bases, with 11 bases between.

This clonotype was detected a few times. The chain carries TRBV12-3 or TRBV12-4 and TRBJ2-1; TRBD1 matches at 10 bases. The CDR3 is made up of 14 amino acids. Germline trimming cut 7 bases from V and 4 bases from J; bases unmatched to any gene: 4. CDR3 in DNA: TGTGCCAGCACCCGGGACAGGGGATACAATGAGCAGTTCTTC. It encodes CASTRDRGYNEQFF.

V gene TRBV29-1 combines with J gene TRBJ2-1, with 8 bases that match TRBD2. V shed 5 bases and J 9 bases; nucleotides not matched to a gene: 18. CDR1 is SQVTM and CDR2 is ANQGSEA in the germline V gene. CDR3 length: 16 amino acids. The DNA for the CDR3 is TGCAGCGTTTGCCCCATTAGTAGCGGGATTGTAGGTGAGCAGTTCTTC. It translates to CSVCPISSGIVGEQFF.

The rearrangement uses TRBV20-1 and TRBJ2-4; D is perhaps TRBD2 (6 bases). The CDR3 sequence is 13 residues long. The V end was cut by 5 bases, the J end by 7 bases, with 15 bases between. In germline, CDR1 is DFQATT, CDR2 SNEGSKA (reference sequence). Here the CDR3 reads CSASEWGRNIQYF. CDR3 DNA sequence: TGCAGTGCTTCTGAATGGGGGAGGAACATTCAGTACTTC.

This chain connects TRBV10-3 to TRBJ1-2; the match to TRBD1 covers 11 bases. V lost 6 bases and J lost 6; bases outside the gene matches: 18. CDR3 length equals 18 residues. Germline assignment: CDR1 ENHRY and CDR2 SYGVKD. CDR3 residues: CAIRGEPGQGEAEDGYTF. CDR3 nucleotides: TGTGCCATCAGGGGGGAGCCGGGACAGGGGGAAGCGGAGGATGGCTACACCTTC.

The V gene is TRBV12-3 or TRBV12-4, the J gene TRBJ2-7; 8 nucleotides match TRBD2. This CDR3 comprises 17 residues. The ends lost 3 bases at V and 0 bases at J; junction bases unmatched: 10. The CDR3 spells CASSLRSSGLSSYEQYF. DNA of the CDR3: TGTGCCAGCAGTTTGCGGTCTAGCGGGTTGAGCTCCTACGAGCAGTACTTC.

This clonotype was detected ten times or more. The chain links TRBV5-1 to TRBJ2-1; perhaps TRBD1 as D (5 bases). The CDR3 is 14 residues long. The V gene's germline CDR1 is SGHRS and CDR2 YFSETQ. Between the trimmed V and J ends, which lost 0 bases and 6 bases, there was a span of 10 bases. The CDR3 DNA is TGCGCCAGCAGCTTGGAAATAGGGGCCAATGAGCAGTTCTTC. Its translation is CASSLEIGANEQFF.

This clonotype was seen a few times. The rearrangement links TRBV7-3 to TRBJ2-5, with TRBD2 matching 9 bases. Unmatched junction bases numbered 15, after V lost 5 bases and J lost 5 bases. The CDR3 is 17 amino acids. Germline V gene sequence: CDR1 SGHTA, CDR2 FQGTGA. CDR3 sequence (DNA): TGTGCCAGCAGCCCCTGGCCGGGACTAGCTTCGCGGGAGACCCAGTACTTC. Protein sequence: CASSPWPGLASRETQYF.

This clonotype was observed a few times. This chain joins TRBV12-3 or TRBV12-4 and TRBJ2-1; D not certain. V was pared by 6 bases and J by 2 bases, with 14 bases between. This CDR3 spans 15 amino acids. The DNA of the CDR3 is TGTGCCAGCAGGCGAAGGGAAGATCCCTACAATGAGCAGTTCTTC. Translated: CASRRREDPYNEQFF.

The V and J genes are TRBV29-1 and TRBJ2-5; 7 positions match TRBD1. V trimming: 6 bases; J trimming: 14 bases; junction bases outside the gene matches: 12. The CDR3 sequence is 11 residues long. Looked up from germline, CDR1 is SQVTM and CDR2 is ANQGSEA. The CDR3: CSVDDRDRVYF. CDR3 coding DNA: TGCAGCGTCGATGACAGGGACCGAGTTTACTTC. The full variable domain, with the rest looked up from reference TRBV29-1 and TRBJ2-5, is SAVISQKPSRDICQRGTSLTIQCQVDSQVTMMFWYRQQPGQSLTLIATANQGSEATYESGFVIDKFPISRPNLTFSTLTVSNMSPEDSSIYLCSVDDRDRVYFGPGTRLLVL.

This clonotype was counted a single time. One end of the junction is discordant with germline, which a read error may explain. The chain joins TRBV24-1 to TRBJ2-1, with 7 bases fitting TRBD1. Germline CDR1 KGHDR, CDR2 SFDVKD. This CDR3 has 11 residues. This CDR3 is CAASDYDREFF. CDR3 nucleotide sequence: TGTGCCGCCAGTGATTACGACAGGGAGTTCTTC.

This rearrangement joins TRBV7-2 to TRBJ2-7, with 7 bases that match TRBD2. CDR1 SGHTA and CDR2 FQGNSA come from the germline V gene. This CDR3 is 15 amino acids long. Unmatched junction bases numbered 6, after V lost 3 bases and J lost 1 base. This chain's CDR3 is CASSLNPSGSYEQYF. The CDR3 DNA follows: TGTGCCAGCAGCTTGAATCCTAGCGGTTCCTACGAGCAGTACTTC.

V is TRBV6-5 and J is TRBJ2-1; tentatively, D is TRBD1 or TRBD2 (5 bases each). The CDR3 runs to 16 residues. CDR1 MNHEY and CDR2 SVGAGI come from the germline V gene. The V gene lost 5 bases and the J gene lost 8 bases, with 22 bases spanning the gap. The CDR3: CASSHWGRPPEDEQFF. The CDR3 DNA follows: TGTGCCAGCAGTCACTGGGGCCGCCCTCCGGAGGATGAGCAGTTCTTC.

The CDR3 DNA sequence: TGTGCCAGCAGTGATGAAGGGGCGCGGGGCTACACCTTC. Encoded protein: CASSDEGARGYTF. J is TRBJ1-2 and V is TRBV25-1; perhaps TRBD1 as D (5 bases). The CDR3 spans 13 residues. V dropped 3 bases and J dropped 8 bases, with 13 bases sitting between them. From germline, CDR1 is MGHDK and CDR2 SYGVNS.

This clonotype has just a few counts. J is TRBJ2-1 and V is TRBV9, with unresolved D. Trimming left V 0 bases short and J 6 bases short, with 13 bases between. This CDR3 is built from 15 residues. CDR1 is SGDLS and CDR2 is YYNGEE in the germline V gene. The CDR3 DNA follows: TGTGCCAGCAGCGTAGCCCCGGAAGCACCCAATGAGCAGTTCTTC. Its translation: CASSVAPEAPNEQFF.

This clonotype has more than one count but fewer than ten. V gene TRBV3-1 combines with J gene TRBJ2-1; D unresolved. CDR3 length equals 15 residues. V was clipped by 1 base and J by 4 bases, with 11 bases between them. The germline gives CDR1 LGHDT, CDR2 YNNKEL (reference sequence). DNA for the CDR3: TGTGCCAGCAGCCAAGTGTTTGCCCTATACAATGAGCAGTTCTTC. It translates to CASSQVFALYNEQFF.

V and J are TRBV19 and TRBJ2-1, with 7 bases that match TRBD1. V gave up 6 bases and J gave up 2 bases; unmatched junction bases: 1. The V gene's germline CDR1 is LNHDA and CDR2 SQIVND (reference sequence). The CDR3 totals 13 residues. The CDR3: CASRQGTYNEQFF. CDR3 nucleotides: TGTGCCAGTAGACAGGGGACCTACAATGAGCAGTTCTTC. Supplemented by reference TRBV19 and TRBJ2-1, the full variable domain reads DGGITQSPKYLFRKEGQNVTLSCEQNLNHDAMYWYRQDPGQGLRLIYYSQIVNDFQKGDIAEGYSVSREKKESFPLTVTSAQKNPTAFYLCASRQGTYNEQFFGPGTRLTVL.